The subject of this entry is one TCR beta chain. The data belong to a study of T cells in tuberculosis. The protocol was immunoSEQ multiplex PCR, while the TCRdb copy is restricted to in-frame clones and leaves out a portion. The sample contains about 58,000 clones, 88% of which appear only once. Germline V gene data show CDR1 as SGHAT and CDR2 as FQNNGV. The CDR3 consists of 10 residues. The ends were cut back, 6 bases at V and 8 bases at J, with 5 bases in the middle. Cells were sorted from thawed PBMC rested overnight and stained with GMM-loaded CD1B tetramer, viability dye and anti-CD3. The lipid loaded on the CD1B tetramers was C32 glucose monomycolate from Rhodococcus equi.

The sequenced material came from CD1b-GMM tetramer-negative cells sorted from PBMCs. The sequence derives from an adult woman with latent tuberculosis. V gene TRBV11-2 combines with J gene TRBJ2-1; D is perhaps TRBD2 (5 bases). CDR3 coding DNA: TGTGCCAGCAGACTAGATGAGCAGTTCTTC. Its protein is CASRLDEQFF. Supplemented by reference TRBV11-2 and TRBJ2-1, the full variable domain reads EAGVAQSPRYKIIEKRQSVAFWCNPISGHATLYWYQQILGQGPKLLIQFQNNGVVDDSQLPKDRFSAERLKGVDSTLKIQPAKLEDSAVYLCASRLDEQFFGPGTRLTVL.